This is a list of T cell receptor beta chains from one sample in a study of blood T cell repertoires in COVID-19. TCRdb keeps only in-frame clones here, not all; method: immunoSEQ multiplex PCR. The sample includes fewer than 110,000 clones, nearly 90% of them seen just once. Material for sequencing was peripheral blood. Every receptor here comes from a man aged 50 or older in a cohort sampled during active COVID-19. Each CDR3 is given without its conserved first and last residue.

TRBJ2-3 TRBV3-1/TRBV3-2 ASSQVRADTQY
TRBJ2-2 TRBV6-6 ASSIAGANTRELF
TRBJ1-2 TRBV5-5 ASAGVGQGEDGYT
TRBJ1-1 TRBV5-1 ASSLGLGTEAF
TRBJ1-1 TRBV20-1 SAGDRGHAF
TRBJ1-2 TRBV12-3/TRBV12-4 ASRSQGSKGYT
TRBJ1-4 TRBV7-9 ASSSAFGYNEKLF
TRBJ1-2 TRBV3-1/TRBV3-2 ASSQDLLAGGHPGGYT
TRBJ1-1 TRBV28 ASNSRVGFRALAF
TRBJ2-1 TRBV19 ASTAQGVANEQF
TRBJ2-3 TRBV7-9 ASSPHGDTQY
TRBJ2-1 TRBV4-2 ASSQGTSGGAAYNEQF
TRBJ2-7 TRBV2 ASGLGQDYEQY
TRBJ2-1 TRBV15 ATSREDRGNEQF
TRBJ1-2 TRBV4-3 ASSASEGRYGYT
TRBJ1-5 TRBV3-1/TRBV3-2 ASSHNSKRNQPQH